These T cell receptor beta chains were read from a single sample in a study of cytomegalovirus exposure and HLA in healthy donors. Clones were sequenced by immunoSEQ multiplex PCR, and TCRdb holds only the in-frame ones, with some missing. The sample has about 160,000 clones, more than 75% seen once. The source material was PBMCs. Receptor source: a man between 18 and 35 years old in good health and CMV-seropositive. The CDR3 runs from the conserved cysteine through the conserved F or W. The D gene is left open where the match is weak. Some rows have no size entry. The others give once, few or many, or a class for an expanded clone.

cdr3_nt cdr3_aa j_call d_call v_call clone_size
TGTGCCAGCAGCCAACTAGCGGGAGAAACAGATACGCAGTATTTT CASSQLAGETDTQYF TRBJ2-3 TRBD2 TRBV4-2 .
TGCGCCAGCAGCCAAGGGTCAGGGGATACCACTGAAGCTTTCTTT CASSQGSGDTTEAFF TRBJ1-1 . TRBV4-3 .
TGTGCCAGCAGTTCCGCGGGGGGTAGCACAGATACGCAGTATTTT CASSSAGGSTDTQYF TRBJ2-3 TRBD2 TRBV7-6 few
TGTGCCAGCAGCCCTTGGGGGGGCGACACCGGGGAGCTGTTTTTT CASSPWGGDTGELFF TRBJ2-2 . TRBV11-2 .
TGCAGCGTGGGACAGGGGTTCGAACAGCCCCAGCATTTT CSVGQGFEQPQHF TRBJ1-5 TRBD1 TRBV29-1 .
TGTGCCAGCAGCGGGAGGGGACAGGCGAACTATGGCTACACCTTC CASSGRGQANYGYTF TRBJ1-2 TRBD1 TRBV7-2 .
TGTGCCAGCAGCTTGGAGCGGGGTGCCGGGGAGCTGTTTTTT CASSLERGAGELFF TRBJ2-2 TRBD2 TRBV5-6 .
TGCGCCAGCGGGAGGGAGTTCATGAACACTGAAGCTTTCTTT CASGREFMNTEAFF TRBJ1-1 . TRBV5-1 .
TGTGCCAGCTCACGCCTTCCCAGGGGCGCGGACACTGAAGCTTTCTTT CASSRLPRGADTEAFF TRBJ1-1 . TRBV18 .
TGTGCCAGCAGTCCTAGCGGGGGTCTCGGGGCCAACGGCCTGACTTTC CASSPSGGLGANGLTF TRBJ2-6 TRBD2 TRBV2 once
TGTGCCACCTCCTCTATCGGAGATATGAACACTGAAGCTTTCTTT CATSSIGDMNTEAFF TRBJ1-1 . TRBV5-4 .
TGTGCCAGCAGCTTATCTTGGACAGCCGATTCACCCCTCCACTTT CASSLSWTADSPLHF TRBJ1-6 . TRBV7-2 once
TGCGCCAGCAGCCCCGGGACAGGGGGGGACGAGCAGTACTTC CASSPGTGGDEQYF TRBJ2-7 TRBD1 TRBV4-3 .
TGTGCCAGTAGTATTGCGGGGGGCCGAGGCAATGAGCAGTTCTTC CASSIAGGRGNEQFF TRBJ2-1 TRBD2 TRBV19 .
TGTGCCAGCAGTTTATCTCGGGGGGGCAGACATGAGCAGTTCTTC CASSLSRGGRHEQFF TRBJ2-1 TRBD2 TRBV27 .
TGTGCCAGCAGGTTCTTGAGCGGCGGGGATGGCTACACCTTC CASRFLSGGDGYTF TRBJ1-2 . TRBV6-1 .
TGTGCCAGCAGCCAAGGGATCGGGGATGCCTACGAGCAGTACTTC CASSQGIGDAYEQYF TRBJ2-7 . TRBV27 few
TGCGCCAGCAGCCACGGACAGCTTGACGGGGAGCTGTTTTTT CASSHGQLDGELFF TRBJ2-2 . TRBV5-1 .
TGCGCCAGCAGCGATACAGGGGGGGCCGGGGAGCTGTTTTTT CASSDTGGAGELFF TRBJ2-2 . TRBV5-1 .
TGTGCCATCAGTGAGGGGCAGGGAAATTCACCCCTCCACTTT CAISEGQGNSPLHF TRBJ1-6 . TRBV10-3 .
TGTGCCAGTAGTATTCAGGGCGGTAAGGAAAAACTGTTTTTT CASSIQGGKEKLFF TRBJ1-4 . TRBV19 .
TGTGCCATCAGTCCTCAGGGGATGACGGGAAACACCATATATTTT CAISPQGMTGNTIYF TRBJ1-3 . TRBV10-3 .
TGTGCCTACTCAGAGGGGGCCCTTAATGAAAAACTGTTTTTT CAYSEGALNEKLFF TRBJ1-4 TRBD1 TRBV30 .
TGCGCCAGCAGCCACCCGGGACTAGCGGGGGTTCTAGCCAAAAACATTCAGTACTTC CASSHPGLAGVLAKNIQYF TRBJ2-4 TRBD2 TRBV4-1 .
TGTGCCAGCAGCTTGACGGGGGGGCCGAACACCGGGGAGCTGTTTTTT CASSLTGGPNTGELFF TRBJ2-2 TRBD2 TRBV7-3 few
TGTGCCAGCAGCTTTGGGGAAGGGGGGACCCAGTACTTC CASSFGEGGTQYF TRBJ2-5 . TRBV5-4 .
TGTGCCAGCAGTGAAGCGGGAGGGACGGAAAACACTGAAGCTTTCTTT CASSEAGGTENTEAFF TRBJ1-1 . TRBV2 .
TGTGCCAGCAGCTTAGCTTCTGGGGGGTTCTACGAGCAGTACTTC CASSLASGGFYEQYF TRBJ2-7 . TRBV5-4 .
TGCGCCAGCAGCTTGGAGTCAGGGTCGGCCGAGCAGTACTTC CASSLESGSAEQYF TRBJ2-7 . TRBV5-1 .
TGTGCCAGCACGGTTTTGGGACACAAGTCACCCCTCCACTTT CASTVLGHKSPLHF TRBJ1-6 . TRBV6-1 .
TGCGCCAGCAGCCGACGGGATCAGGTTAATGAAAAACTGTTTTTT CASSRRDQVNEKLFF TRBJ1-4 . TRBV4-3 .
TGCGCCAGCAGCACAGACAGGGGGCTATACGAGCAGTACTTC CASSTDRGLYEQYF TRBJ2-7 TRBD1 TRBV4-1 .